Described below is a single T cell receptor beta chain sequence and its context. This record comes from a study of T cell changes during pregnancy in multiple sclerosis. Sequenced by immunoSEQ multiplex PCR; TCRdb stores in-frame clones only, minus some. Among approximately 100,000 clones listed, 92% were seen once. CDR1 and CDR2 from the germline V gene are MNHEY and SVGAGI. V lost 11 bases, J lost 7 bases, and 15 bases lay in between. The CDR3 is made up of 12 amino acids. The chain combines TRBV6-5 with TRBJ1-5; D may be TRBD1 (5 bases). The receptor was derived from a female donor in good health, enrolled as a control in a pregnancy study. This specimen consisted of peripheral blood, obtained after pregnancy. CDR3 sequence reads: CASSTWGQPQHF. The CDR3 DNA is TGTGCCTCCTCGACCTGGGGCCAGCCCCAGCATTTT.